This T cell receptor (beta chain) was found in a study of T cells in Graves' hyperthyroidism and ophthalmopathy (dated by TCRdb to the late 2010s). Describing the broader study: Peripheral blood was sampled at the time of initial diagnosis, prior to any treatment. Whether ophthalmopathy could be predicted prospectively was tested in an independent validation cohort made up of 18 to 20 hyperthyroidism patients plus 17 patients who later progressed to ophthalmopathy. Thyroid tissue and blood T-cell repertoires from more than five Graves' hyperthyroidism patients were also compared in the study. The 100 discovery patients were randomly split 7:3 into training and test sets. Following sampling, methimazole starting at 30 mg daily was given to hyperthyroidism patients, and high-dose intravenous methylprednisolone was given to ophthalmopathy patients. To identify distinguishing TCR V-J signatures, a discovery cohort of 100 or so patients was used, comprising some 43 with Graves' ophthalmopathy and approximately 57 with stable Graves' hyperthyroidism. The paper reports TCR Vbeta CDR3 sequencing of over 120 peripheral blood samples: approximately 41 ophthalmopathy, 70 to 85 hyperthyroidism and some 17 progressor patients.

Study-level results and caveats: In cross-validation, a model built on a 13 V-J signature told ophthalmopathy apart from stable hyperthyroidism with roughly 87% sensitivity and around 81% specificity, and in testing the same model reached 80%/75%. In validation, progression to ophthalmopathy was predicted by the model with around 70% sensitivity and roughly 72% specificity, a median of 6.5 months before onset. No statistical method was used to set the sample size in advance, and investigators knew the group allocation. Most expanded thyroid clonotypes (frequency above 0.001) were also detected in blood, a finding suggesting that blood repertoires may reflect thyroid immune responses.

Notes on this clonotype: What this receptor recognizes is not known. Base quality data are lacking; no much larger clone is found one base away.

Amplification of TCR beta CDR3 regions was carried out from RNA transcripts. The TCR CDR3 was subjected to a first round of RT-PCR using the HTBI primer set and the Qiagen OneStep RT-PCR kit. Libraries were constructed in a second round of multiplex PCR, after which size selection and purification were carried out. Sequencing of the libraries was done on an Illumina HiSeq2000 using paired-end 100 bp reads. On the study's bioinformatics: Raw data were processed with SOAPnuke, discarding reads with adapters, uncalled bases, mean Phred below 15, or no exact constant-primer or identifier match. High-quality paired reads were merged with COPE v1.2.5, and unique nucleotide sequences were defined as clonotypes. MiTCR v1.1 was used to align the clonotypes against IMGT TRBV, TRBD and TRBJ reference segments. Only V-J combinations with frequency above 0.0001, covering about 99% of repertoires, were analysed. A TCS score was defined as the ratio of F50 (clonal expansion) to E x V (chaos), with BLOSUM62-based TCRdist applied between CDR3 peptides within each V-J. Welch's t-statistics and random forest reduced roughly 500 V-J features to 13, which were used in a naive Bayes classifier (R e1071). TCRdb reprocessed the public reads (quality trimming at Q25 with fastp, clone calling with MiXCR) and kept in-frame beta chains. Merged by CDR3 protein, the rows form single entries marked with the most common genes and DNA. TCRdb, not the original authors, processed these V and J calls. Across this sample there are 500,000 or so distinct CDR3 sequences, with about 15% seen only once. The ten top clones hold roughly 29% of the sample.

Ophthalmopathy patients had moderately to severely active disease, with a Clinical Activity Score of 3 or more, a NOSPECS grade of 4 or more, and a disease duration of less than 3 months. Exclusion was applied to patients with uncontrolled infections, other autoimmune diseases, pregnancy or lactation. Diagnoses relied on clinical symptoms, serum thyroxine and TRAb, thyroid ultrasound and orbital computed tomography. PBMCs were isolated from about 10 ml of fresh peripheral blood by Ficoll-Paque density gradient centrifugation. Trizol reagent was used to extract total RNA, and RNA quality was then checked on an Agilent 2100 Bioanalyzer. The CDR1 and CDR2 encoded by the germline V gene are KGHSH and LQKENI. The CDR3 sequence holds 9 residues, the cysteine and phenylalanine included. The retained sequence is limited to the CDR3, 27 bases, with the frame set at the first base. V is cut by 8 bases and J by 16 bases, and the space between the germline ends is 12 bases.

The TCR was taken from a woman aged 25-40 years with Graves' ophthalmopathy. Sequencing was performed on blood. The rearranged segments are TRBV18 and TRBJ2-1; no D segment can be confidently identified. The CDR3 reads CASPPLSFF. In nucleotides, the sequence is TGTGCCAGCCCGCCCCTTAGTTTCTTC.